This T cell receptor (beta chain) was identified during a study of blood T cell repertoires in COVID-19. Participant ages covered about 18 to 100 years across around 22 US areas. Methods used by the authors: Estimation of nucleated cell counts relied on the amplification of reference gene primers. The table came from immunoSEQ multiplex PCR; TCRdb's copy has only in-frame clones and leaves some out. The V and J calls and the clone size are those of that table, but D and trimming were determined from the DNA. The sample contains approximately 220,000 clones, 90% of which appear only once. This clonotype was obtained from a man younger than 40 who had been exposed to COVID-19. The sequencing sample was made of PBMCs or T cells enriched from blood (not recorded which).

The CDR3 DNA reads as TGTGCCAGCAGTTTTCTAGCGGGGGCGAACACCGGGGAGCTGTTTTTT. This codes for CASSFLAGANTGELFF. The chain uses TRBV27 and TRBJ2-2; 10 bases match TRBD2. Germline CDR1 MNHEY, CDR2 SMNVEV (reference sequence). The CDR3 sequence is 16 residues long. With 3 bases clipped from V and 0 bases from J, the junction kept 1 base outside the gene matches.